The 2 T cell receptor beta chains presented below share a single source sample, sequenced in a study of shared clonotypes between healthy human individuals (dated by TCRdb to about 2020). The method was the immunoSEQ multiplex PCR assay. In its TCRdb copy, this immuneACCESS table keeps in-frame sequences only and misses some clones. Where compared with another copy, unresolved V genes explain less than half of these, and the others have no known cause. Present in this sample are under 2,000,000 clones, 85% to 95% of which were seen just once. Roughly 1% of the sample is in the top ten clones. For the CD8 naive samples, CD45RO-negative cells were positively selected for CCR7, yielding a CD45RA+CCR7+ population from which TemRA cells were excluded. Sequences were obtained from naive CD8+ T cells sorted from blood. The cell subset or site tag for this specimen amounts to: CD45RA+CCR7+. The receptors stem from a man younger than 35 in good health.

The chain carries TRBV5-1 and TRBJ2-1; D is unclear. CDR3 length: 14 amino acids. The V gene lost 5 bases and the J gene lost 8 bases, with 17 bases spanning the gap. Per germline, CDR1 SGHRS and CDR2 YFSETQ. The CDR3 DNA sequence: TGCGCCAGCAGTGATGGGCACTATAGGGATGAGCAGTTCTTC. As protein: CASSDGHYRDEQFF. Together with reference TRBV5-1 and TRBJ2-1, the CDR3 gives the full variable domain: KAGVTQTPRYLIKTRGQQVTLSCSPISGHRSVSWYQQTPGQGLQFLFEYFSETQRNKGNFPGRFSGRQFSNSRSEMNVSTLELGDSALYLCASSDGHYRDEQFFGPGTRLTVL.

V is TRBV13 and J is TRBJ1-2; a weak D match, TRBD1 (6 bases). The V and J ends lost 5 bases and 4 bases respectively, with 11 bases between them. This CDR3 is built from 13 residues. CDR1 and CDR2 from the germline V gene are PRHDT and FYEKMQ (reference sequence). The CDR3 nucleotides are TGTGCCAGCAGCGGCGAGGACAGCTATGGCTACACCTTC. Translated, it gives CASSGEDSYGYTF.